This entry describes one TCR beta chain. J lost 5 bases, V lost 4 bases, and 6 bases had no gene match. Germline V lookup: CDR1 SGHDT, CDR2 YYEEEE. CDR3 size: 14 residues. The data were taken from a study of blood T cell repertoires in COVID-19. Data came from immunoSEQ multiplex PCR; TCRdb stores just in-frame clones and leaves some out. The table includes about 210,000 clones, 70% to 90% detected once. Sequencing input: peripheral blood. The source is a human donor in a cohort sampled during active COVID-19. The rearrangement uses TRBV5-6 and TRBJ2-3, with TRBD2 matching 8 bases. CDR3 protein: CASSHGTRRDTQYF. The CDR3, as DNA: TGTGCCAGCAGCCACGGGACTAGGCGAGATACGCAGTATTTT.